This is a list of T cell receptor beta chains from one sample in a study of blood T cell repertoires in COVID-19. Data came from immunoSEQ multiplex PCR; TCRdb stores just in-frame clones and leaves some out. The sample holds 110,000 or so clones, about nine tenths seen once. The source material was peripheral blood. These TCRs come from a human donor in a cohort sampled during active COVID-19. CDR3s include the opening cysteine and the closing phenylalanine or tryptophan. A D gene is named only where the DNA matches it firmly. Only part of the rows carry a size: once, few, many, or a class if the clone is expanded.

V: TRBV7-9; D: -; J: TRBJ1-1; size: -; CDR3: CASSFEENTEAFF; DNA: TGTGCCAGCAGCTTCGAGGAGAACACTGAAGCTTTCTTT
V: TRBV7-9; D: TRBD2; J: TRBJ2-5; size: -; CDR3: CASSLPLAEETQYF; DNA: TGTGCCAGCAGCCTACCCCTAGCGGAAGAGACCCAGTACTTC
V: TRBV6-2/TRBV6-3; D: TRBD2; J: TRBJ2-3; size: once; CDR3: CASSPSGGGGTQYF; DNA: TGTGCCAGCAGTCCGAGCGGGGGAGGGGGGACGCAGTATTTT
V: TRBV5-4; D: -; J: TRBJ1-4; size: -; CDR3: CASSLGSGLNEKLFF; DNA: TGTGCCAGCAGCTTGGGTTCAGGCCTTAATGAAAAACTGTTTTTT
V: TRBV12-3/TRBV12-4; D: -; J: TRBJ1-5; size: -; CDR3: CASKTDNNQPQHF; DNA: TGTGCCAGCAAAACTGACAACAATCAGCCCCAGCATTTT
V: TRBV19; D: -; J: TRBJ2-7; size: -; CDR3: CASSPSGRGSYEQYF; DNA: TGTGCCAGTAGTCCTTCCGGCAGGGGTAGCTACGAGCAGTACTTC
V: TRBV4-1; D: -; J: TRBJ2-5; size: once; CDR3: CASSQGWAAENEETQYF; DNA: TGCGCCAGCAGCCAAGGTTGGGCAGCTGAAAATGAAGAGACCCAGTACTTC
V: TRBV11-2; D: TRBD2; J: TRBJ2-3; size: -; CDR3: CASSLGLAGDTDTQYF; DNA: TGTGCCAGCAGCTTGGGACTAGCGGGGGACACAGATACGCAGTATTTT
V: TRBV27; D: TRBD1; J: TRBJ1-5; size: -; CDR3: CASSTGQGAEPQHF; DNA: TGTGCCAGCAGTACGGGACAGGGGGCAGAGCCCCAGCATTTT
V: TRBV2; D: TRBD1; J: TRBJ2-1; size: once; CDR3: CASRTHSGTVNEQFF; DNA: TGTGCCAGCAGAACGCATTCCGGGACAGTGAATGAGCAGTTCTTC
V: TRBV27; D: -; J: TRBJ1-6; size: -; CDR3: CASSFGRPNSPLHF; DNA: TGTGCCAGCAGTTTTGGCAGGCCGAATTCACCCCTCCACTTT
V: TRBV4-1; D: TRBD1; J: TRBJ2-1; size: -; CDR3: CASSQDGPGQGRPEQFF; DNA: TGCGCCAGCAGCCAAGACGGACCGGGACAGGGACGCCCTGAGCAGTTCTTC
V: TRBV9; D: -; J: TRBJ2-3; size: -; CDR3: CASSVGISGSTDTQYF; DNA: TGTGCCAGCAGCGTAGGTATTAGCGGTAGCACAGATACGCAGTATTTT
V: TRBV28; D: -; J: TRBJ2-7; size: -; CDR3: CASSLSREQYF; DNA: TGTGCCAGCAGTTTATCTCGGGAGCAGTACTTC
V: TRBV6-4; D: TRBD2; J: TRBJ2-3; size: -; CDR3: CASSIQAGGTDTQYF; DNA: TGTGCCAGCAGTATTCAGGCGGGGGGCACAGATACGCAGTATTTT
V: TRBV5-1; D: TRBD1; J: TRBJ1-1; size: -; CDR3: CASSGKDRAASEAFF; DNA: TGCGCCAGCAGCGGAAAGGACAGGGCAGCCAGTGAAGCTTTCTTT
V: TRBV15; D: -; J: TRBJ1-2; size: -; CDR3: CATSRSLIANYGYTF; DNA: TGTGCCACCAGCAGAAGCCTGATAGCTAACTATGGCTACACCTTC
V: TRBV7-2; D: -; J: TRBJ2-5; size: once; CDR3: CASSLVTGKETQYF; DNA: TGTGCCAGCAGCTTAGTCACAGGGAAAGAGACCCAGTACTTC
V: TRBV4-1; D: -; J: TRBJ1-5; size: -; CDR3: CASSQTETNQPQHF; DNA: TGCGCCAGCAGCCAGACAGAAACTAATCAGCCCCAGCATTTT
V: TRBV10-3; D: TRBD1; J: TRBJ2-7; size: -; CDR3: CAISTTGQGSTEQYF; DNA: TGTGCCATCAGTACGACGGGACAGGGGAGCACCGAGCAGTACTTC
V: TRBV3-1/TRBV3-2; D: TRBD2; J: TRBJ2-3; size: -; CDR3: CASSLTGTSFASSTDTQYF; DNA: TGTGCCAGCAGCCTGACCGGGACTAGCTTCGCATCTAGCACAGATACGCAGTATTTT
V: TRBV3-1/TRBV3-2; D: TRBD1; J: TRBJ1-2; size: once; CDR3: CASSPQGKGNYGYTF; DNA: TGTGCCAGCAGCCCACAGGGGAAAGGTAACTATGGCTACACCTTC